The rows below give T cell receptor beta chains drawn from one sample of a study of blood T cell repertoires in COVID-19. Profiled with immunoSEQ multiplex PCR; TCRdb holds only in-frame clones, not every one. This table has around 120,000 clones, 80% appearing once. Sequencing used peripheral blood. These receptors all stem from a human donor in a cohort sampled during active COVID-19. The CDR3 runs from the conserved cysteine through the conserved F or W. D genes are given only for firm matches. A row's size may be missing; if present it is once, few, many or a size class.

>TRBD2|-|TRBV5-1|TRBJ2-2
CASKEASLRGAGELFF
>-|-|TRBV9|TRBJ1-2
CASSADPGANYGYTF
>-|-|TRBV3-1/TRBV3-2|TRBJ2-1
CASRGSYEQFF
>-|once|TRBV7-2|TRBJ2-7
CASSISFQGFEQYF
>-|-|TRBV4-1|TRBJ2-6
CASSQDSGRGSGANVLTF
>-|-|TRBV18|TRBJ2-3
CASSPPAASTDTQYF
>-|-|TRBV5-4|TRBJ1-2
CASSRTGSYYGYTF
>TRBD1|-|TRBV2|TRBJ2-1
CASSGDRGSYNEQFF
>TRBD1|-|TRBV2|TRBJ2-7
CASRITGGSYEQYF
>-|-|TRBV5-1|TRBJ1-4
CASSKKDSANEKLFF
>-|once|TRBV7-9|TRBJ2-5
CASSPSRSQETQYF
>TRBD2|-|TRBV9|TRBJ2-7
CASSPGLGLGVVEQYF
>-|-|TRBV27|TRBJ1-1
CASRRTRQHFYTEAFF
>TRBD1|-|TRBV7-8|TRBJ2-7
CASSSSGTETVEQYF
>TRBD2|once|TRBV7-8|TRBJ2-2
CASSRREGHTGELFF
>-|-|TRBV11-2|TRBJ2-5
CASSRPRETQYF
>-|-|TRBV11-2|TRBJ2-5
CASSRSGQETQYF
>TRBD2|-|TRBV5-1|TRBJ2-7
CASSTAGGGTYEQYF
>-|-|TRBV4-1|TRBJ1-6
CASSQLINSPLHF
>-|-|TRBV20-1|TRBJ1-3
CSASSPGHGNTIYF
>-|few|TRBV28|TRBJ2-1
CASSPRTKGKVRSSYNEQFF
>TRBD1|many|TRBV7-2|TRBJ2-2
CASSLPGTGNTGELFF
>TRBD2|-|TRBV19|TRBJ2-7
CASSTSSGPYEQYF
>-|once|TRBV2|TRBJ2-5
CASTAGETQYF
>TRBD1|many|TRBV6-5|TRBJ1-1
CASSYSYRGNTEAFF
>-|-|TRBV12-3/TRBV12-4|TRBJ1-4
CASSPGYSEKLFF
>TRBD2|-|TRBV11-2|TRBJ2-1
CASSWTSGRNEQFF
>TRBD1|-|TRBV2|TRBJ1-4
CASSVFRGESLFF
>TRBD1|-|TRBV11-3|TRBJ1-2
CASSLVETGGLLYGYTF
>TRBD1|-|TRBV7-2|TRBJ1-4
CASSRGQFTNEKLFF
>-|-|TRBV11-2|TRBJ2-2
CASSLRGSVTGELFF
>-|-|TRBV11-2|TRBJ2-3
CASSLNTGNTQYF
>TRBD1|once|TRBV12-3/TRBV12-4|TRBJ2-7
CASSFQGVGEQYF
>-|few|TRBV24-1|TRBJ2-3
CATSDQRDTSTQYF
>-|-|TRBV5-1|TRBJ1-4
CASSLDSSTNEKLFF
>TRBD2|once|TRBV7-2|TRBJ2-5
CASSFSGGYQETQYF
>TRBD2|-|TRBV7-2|TRBJ2-2
CASSLFAGGLTGELFF
>TRBD1|-|TRBV18|TRBJ1-1
CASSPYRGNTEAFF
>-|-|TRBV19|TRBJ1-1
CARPPGGLNTEAFF
>-|once|TRBV27|TRBJ2-1
CASSPPENNEQFF
>-|-|TRBV5-6|TRBJ1-2
CASSLAGGHGYTF